This T cell receptor beta chain derives from a study of shared clonotypes between healthy human individuals. Findings of the study overall: Researchers sampled blood only, noting tissue repertoires likely differ.

The germline gives CDR1 SNHLY, CDR2 FYNNEI. V lost 6 bases, J lost 4 bases, and 15 bases stayed unmatched. CDR3 length equals 18 residues. Genomic DNA of every subset was divided equally among multiple immunoSEQ plates. Profiling relied on immunoSEQ multiplex PCR, and the TCRdb table lists in-frame clones only, not all of them. The sample lists millions of clones; more than 80% were seen once. Turning to this clone: The antigen remains unidentified.

The chain is built from TRBV2 and TRBJ2-6, with TRBD1 identical over 7 bases. The receptor comes from a man between 18 and 35 years old in good health. Some clones in this sample may be carry-over from other donors' samples. Sequencing was done on a sample of naive CD4+ T cells from PBMCs. Subset denoted: CD45RA+ positively selected. The CDR3 nucleotides read TGTGCCAGCAGCCCAAACCTGACAGGGCCCTCAGGGGCCAACGTCCTGACTTTC. Translation: CASSPNLTGPSGANVLTF.